These 31 T cell receptor beta chains were sequenced from one sample in a study of spatial heterogeneity in lung cancer. Regarding the study as a whole: Mutation counts in tumors were tracked by counts of expanded intratumoral alpha and beta TCRs.

Time point meaning: sample taken at primary tumor resection. From the 5' RACE reads, TCRdb called clonotypes with MiXCR, one entry per CDR3 protein. The sample has 12,000 or so distinct CDR3 sequences, roughly 15% seen once. Their recognized antigens are unknown. Here the sequenced sample was lung tumor tissue, taken at surgery. These receptor sequences come from a male donor with early-stage non-small cell lung cancer.

There are many counts of this clonotype. This rearrangement joins TRBV23-1 to TRBJ2-7; D uncertain. TRBV23-1 is known as an ORF, though its function is uncertain. This CDR3 is built from 15 residues. V lost 5 bases and J lost 2, with 16 bases in between. CDR3 in DNA: TGCGCCAGCAGTTACCCCAAGAAAAACCCCTACGAGCAGTACTTC. Amino acid sequence: CASSYPKKNPYEQYF.

V is TRBV18 and J is TRBJ1-1, with D possibly matching TRBD1 (6 bases). The germline V gene has CDR1 KGHSH and CDR2 LQKENI. Trimming pared 4 bases from V and 5 bases from J, leaving 14 bases between. The CDR3 has 14 residues. The CDR3 DNA sequence: TGTGCCAGCTCACGACCTACAGGGATTACTGAAGCTTTCTTT. It codes for CASSRPTGITEAFF.

This clonotype was seen ten or more times. The rearrangement links TRBV3-1 to TRBJ2-3; no definite D call. CDR1 and CDR2 from the germline V gene are LGHDT and YNNKEL (reference sequence). The CDR3 totals 18 residues. The germline V and J ends were trimmed by 0 bases and 3 bases, with 19 bases remaining between them. The CDR3, as DNA: TGTGCCAGCAGCCAAGAAGCACCCGATAGCCCCCAAACAGATACGCAGTATTTT. Residues: CASSQEAPDSPQTDTQYF.

This clonotype was seen many times. The rearrangement links TRBV7-2 to TRBJ2-2; D is perhaps TRBD1 (6 bases). The CDR3 runs 14 residues. V gave up 4 bases and J gave up 11 bases, with 17 bases separating them. Germline V gives CDR1 SGHTA, CDR2 FQGNSA. Here the CDR3 reads CASSSLLGTSELFF. As DNA, the CDR3 is TGTGCCAGCAGCTCCTTATTGGGGACAAGTGAGCTGTTTTTT.

On this clonotype: Without the conserved terminal phenylalanine or tryptophan, this CDR3 likely stems from a read error. The V gene is TRBV10-3, the J gene TRBJ1-1; D unresolved. The CDR3 length is 14 residues. Germline CDR1 ENHRY, CDR2 SYGVKD. In DNA, the CDR3 is TGTGCCAGCAGTGGATCGGCCTTGAACACTGAAGCTTTCCTT. It translates to CASSGSALNTEAFL.

This clonotype has ten or more counts. Germline is not matched at one junction end, which may reflect a read error. The rearrangement joins TRBV4-2 to TRBJ2-1; 9 nucleotides align to TRBD2. Germline V gene data show CDR1 as LGHNA and CDR2 as YNFKEQ. This CDR3 is built from 15 residues. The CDR3 bases are TGTGTCAGCAGCCGTAGCGGGGGACGAGACAATGAGCAGTTCTTC. Amino acids: CVSSRSGGRDNEQFF.

This clonotype was counted many times. The V call is TRBV7-2, the J call TRBJ2-1; D remains unclear. Looked up from germline, CDR1 is SGHTA and CDR2 is FQGNSA. The CDR3 spans 11 residues. The germline V and J ends were trimmed by 5 bases and 9 bases, with 8 bases remaining between them. The CDR3 is CASSPRSEQFF. Here the CDR3 DNA reads TGTGCCAGCAGCCCCCGAAGTGAGCAGTTCTTC.

The J gene is TRBJ2-5, the V gene TRBV5-6; D is unclear. CDR1 is SGHDT and CDR2 is YYEEEE in the germline V gene. This CDR3 comprises 16 residues. V was clipped by 2 bases and J by 2 bases, with 16 bases between them. CDR3 amino acids: CASSFFTQAAQETQYF. CDR3 DNA sequence: TGTGCCAGCAGCTTCTTCACTCAGGCTGCGCAAGAGACCCAGTACTTC. Based on the CDR3 plus reference TRBV5-6 and TRBJ2-5, the full variable domain is DAGVTQSPTHLIKTRGQQVTLRCSPKSGHDTVSWYQQALGQGPQFIFQYYEEEERQRGNFPDRFSGHQFPNYSSELNVNALLLGDSALYLCASSFFTQAAQETQYFGPGTRLLVL.

The chain uses TRBV12-5 and TRBJ2-4, with 7 bases identical to TRBD1. Per germline, CDR1 LGHNT and CDR2 FRNRAP. The CDR3 contains 15 residues. The chain's CDR3 is CASTRQGIAKNIQYF. The CDR3 DNA reads as TGTGCCAGCACTAGACAGGGTATTGCCAAAAACATTCAGTACTTC.

This clonotype came up many times. This chain connects TRBV7-2 to TRBJ2-7; 8 bases agree with TRBD1. This CDR3 spans 13 amino acids. CDR1 is SGHTA and CDR2 is FQGNSA in the germline V gene. Trimming at V came to 5 bases and at J to 5 bases, leaving 5 bases not matched to a gene. Here the CDR3 DNA reads TGTGCCAGCAGCAAAGACAGGGGTAACGAGCAGTACTTC. As protein: CASSKDRGNEQYF. The entire variable domain, with the rest obtained from reference TRBV7-2 and TRBJ2-7, is as follows: GAGVSQSPSNKVTEKGKDVELRCDPISGHTALYWYRQSLGQGLEFLIYFQGNSAPDKSGLPSDRFSAERTGGSVSTLTIQRTQQEDSAVYLCASSKDRGNEQYFGPGTRLTVT.

This clonotype was seen at least ten times. The chain combines TRBV11-2 with TRBJ2-1, with D possibly being TRBD2 (6 bases). The germline V gene has CDR1 SGHAT and CDR2 FQNNGV. The V and J ends lost 5 bases and 1 base respectively, with 12 bases between them. The CDR3 length is 15 residues. The CDR3, as DNA: TGTGCCAGCAGCCCGGAGGGCCGATCCTACAATGAGCAGTTCTTC. Its protein product is CASSPEGRSYNEQFF.

The CDR3 DNA follows: TGTGCCAGCAGTTTACCTGATACCCAAGAGACCCAGTACTTC. Translating gives CASSLPDTQETQYF. The chain uses TRBV12-3 or TRBV12-4 and TRBJ2-5, with unresolved D. V shed 2 bases and J shed 1 base, with 8 bases lying between them. The CDR3 consists of 14 residues.

Relative to its sample, this clonotype is medium-sized. The chain has TRBV4-3 and TRBJ2-3, with D possibly TRBD2 on 7 matching bases. This CDR3 is 20 amino acids long. Germline V gives CDR1 LGHNA, CDR2 YSLEER. The ends were cut back, 0 bases at V and 2 bases at J, with 24 bases in the middle. The CDR3 region is CASSQEGSGVMAGATDTQYF. The CDR3 region has the DNA TGCGCCAGCAGCCAAGAGGGCTCAGGGGTAATGGCGGGGGCCACAGATACGCAGTATTTT.

CDR3 in amino acids: CSVARTGDTGELFF. DNA for the CDR3: TGCAGCGTCGCACGAACAGGGGACACCGGGGAGCTGTTTTTT. The chain links TRBV29-1 to TRBJ2-2; TRBD1 aligns across 7 bases. There are 14 residues in the CDR3. Germline V CDR1 and CDR2: SQVTM, ANQGSEA. Trimming removed 6 bases from V and 3 bases from J; junction bases left unmatched: 7.

This clonotype occurred many times. The chain carries TRBV5-4 and TRBJ2-7; D ambiguous. V lost 5 bases and J lost 0, with 12 bases in between. CDR3 length equals 14 residues. CDR1 and CDR2 from the germline V gene are SGHNT and YYREEE (reference sequence). DNA of the CDR3: TGTGCCAGCAGTCGACATACCAGCTCCTACGAGCAGTACTTC. It codes for CASSRHTSSYEQYF. Full variable domain (rest looked up from reference TRBV5-4 and TRBJ2-7): ETGVTQSPTHLIKTRGQQVTLRCSSQSGHNTVSWYQQALGQGPQFIFQYYREEENGRGNFPPRFSGLQFPNYSSELNVNALELDDSALYLCASSRHTSSYEQYFGPGTRLTVT.

By frequency in the sample, this clonotype is medium-sized. The rearrangement joins TRBV7-2 to TRBJ2-1; a weak D match, TRBD1 (5 bases). Trimming shortened V by 2 bases and J by 14 bases, and 16 bases separated the two germline ends. Per germline, CDR1 SGHTA and CDR2 FQGNSA. CDR3 size: 13 residues. As DNA, the CDR3 is TGTGCCAGCAGCTTAAATGTGGGGCTAGGGGAGTTCTTC. This gives the protein CASSLNVGLGEFF.

The chain recombines TRBV20-1 with TRBJ2-3; 7 bases line up with TRBD2. With 7 bases clipped from V and 0 bases from J, the junction kept 4 bases outside the gene matches. Germline V lookup: CDR1 DFQATT, CDR2 SNEGSKA (reference sequence). The CDR3 is 13 amino acids. CDR3 residues: CSEILASTDTQYF. The CDR3 coding sequence is TGCAGTGAAATACTAGCGAGCACAGATACGCAGTATTTT.

The chain combines TRBV10-2 with TRBJ2-4, with unresolved D. Germline V gene lookup returns CDR1 WSHSY and CDR2 SAAADI. Trimming took 2 bases from V and 0 from J, leaving 2 bases between them. This CDR3 region has 13 residues. Here the CDR3 reads CASSEIAKNIQYF. DNA for the CDR3: TGCGCCAGCAGTGAGATAGCCAAAAACATTCAGTACTTC.

The chain employs TRBV20-1 and TRBJ2-7; the D call may be TRBD1 or TRBD2 (5 bases each). The CDR3 extends over 14 amino acids. Germline V lookup: CDR1 DFQATT, CDR2 SNEGSKA (reference sequence). The V gene lost 1 base and the J gene lost 3 bases, with 13 bases spanning the gap. CDR3 sequence: CSARVGTSDYEQYF. Here the CDR3 DNA reads TGCAGTGCTAGAGTCGGGACGTCAGACTACGAGCAGTACTTC.

This clonotype was observed many times. The chain combines TRBV5-4 with TRBJ2-7; TRBD2 aligns across 8 bases. Germline V lookup: CDR1 SGHNT, CDR2 YYREEE (reference sequence). The V segment lost 4 bases and the J segment 0 bases; nucleotides outside the gene matches: 3. CDR3 size: 14 residues. For the CDR3, the DNA is TGTGCCAGCAGCCCGAGCGGGGGCTCCTACGAGCAGTACTTC. Protein product: CASSPSGGSYEQYF.

This clonotype is large (0.1 to 1%) in the sample. The chain combines TRBV7-8 with TRBJ1-1; D is undetermined. Trimming stripped 2 bases from V and 3 bases from J, with 7 bases between. Germline CDR1 SGHVS, CDR2 FQNEAQ. This CDR3 is built from 13 residues. For the CDR3, the DNA is TGTGCCAGCAGCTTAACTATGGACACTGAAGCTTTCTTT. Protein sequence: CASSLTMDTEAFF.

The sample holds many counts of this clonotype. The CDR3 loop is CASSLETGTYEQYF. DNA for the CDR3: TGTGCCAGCAGCTTGGAGACAGGTACCTACGAGCAGTACTTC. This chain links TRBV11-2 with TRBJ2-7, with D possibly TRBD1 on 6 matching bases. The V end lost 3 bases, the J end lost 2 bases, and 11 bases lay between the germline ends. This CDR3 contains 14 residues. Germline V CDR1 and CDR2: SGHAT, FQNNGV.

This clonotype was seen at least ten times. This chain uses TRBV7-8 with TRBJ2-7, with TRBD2 matching over 9 bases. CDR3 length: 15 residues. The V segment lost 1 base and the J segment 5 bases; nucleotides outside the gene matches: 6. Germline assignment: CDR1 SGHVS and CDR2 FQNEAQ. In nucleotides, the CDR3 is TGTGCCAGCAGCTTAGTCGGCGGGAGGGCACACGAGCAGTACTTC. It codes for CASSLVGGRAHEQYF.

This clonotype showed up many times. The rearrangement links TRBV7-3 to TRBJ1-2; TRBD1 matches 9 bases. Looked up from germline, CDR1 is SGHTA and CDR2 is FQGTGA. This CDR3 is 13 amino acids long. With V trimmed by 5 bases and J by 8 bases, 6 bases remained unmatched. CDR3 sequence (DNA): TGTGCCAGCAGCGAACAGGGGGCGAGAGGCTACACCTTC. Protein sequence: CASSEQGARGYTF.

The chain couples TRBV3-1 to TRBJ1-6, with 7 nucleotides matching TRBD1. Germline loops: CDR1 LGHDT, CDR2 YNNKEL (reference sequence). With V trimmed by 1 base and J by 13 bases, 4 bases remained unmatched. This CDR3 is built from 13 residues. The DNA of the CDR3 is TGTGCCAGCAGCCAAGTTACAGGGGACCCCCTCCACTTT. Its protein product is CASSQVTGDPLHF.

The J gene is TRBJ2-3, the V gene TRBV3-1; D ambiguous. This CDR3 has 13 amino acids. Germline lookup yields CDR1 LGHDT and CDR2 YNNKEL (reference sequence). With 4 bases removed from V and 6 bases from J, the gap between germline ends came to 11 bases. CDR3 sequence (DNA): TGTGCCAGCAGCCCCCCCGCACGCGATACGCAGTATTTT. Translated: CASSPPARDTQYF.

This clonotype was seen repeatedly, ten times or more. This rearrangement joins TRBV6-1 to TRBJ2-3, with 8 bases aligning to TRBD1. With 6 bases clipped from V and 7 bases from J, the junction kept 15 bases outside the gene matches. CDR3 length equals 16 residues. The germline gives CDR1 MNHNS, CDR2 SASEGT. The CDR3 DNA reads as TGTGCCAGCAGGGAGGGAGTAGGCAGGGGGCGAAATACGCAGTATTTT. Protein sequence: CASREGVGRGRNTQYF.

This clonotype was seen a handful of times. J is TRBJ2-5 and V is TRBV15; TRBD2 matches at 7 bases. Germline CDR1 is LNHNV and CDR2 is YYDKDF (reference sequence). V was clipped by 0 bases and J by 4 bases; unmatched bases: 5. The CDR3 runs 15 residues. CDR3 nucleotides: TGTGCCACCAGCAGAGATCCAGCTAGCGGAGAGACCCAGTACTTC. It codes for CATSRDPASGETQYF.

Within the sample, this clonotype is medium-sized (0.01 to 0.1%). The chain joins TRBV28 to TRBJ1-5; D ambiguous. CDR3 length: 11 amino acids. Germline CDR1 is MDHEN and CDR2 is SYDVKM. V lost 6 bases, J lost 9 bases, and 9 bases lay in between. In DNA, the CDR3 is TGTGCCAGCAGGGGCCGGGGGCCCCAGCATTTT. Its translation: CASRGRGPQHF.

This clonotype was counted many times. The CDR3: CASSQGSAAHTQYF. The CDR3 DNA follows: TGTGCCAGCAGCCAAGGGTCGGCGGCGCATACGCAGTATTTT. The chain carries TRBV3-1 and TRBJ2-3; D not certain. Trimming shortened V by 1 base and J by 7 bases, and 12 bases separated the two germline ends. The V gene's germline CDR1 is LGHDT and CDR2 YNNKEL (reference sequence). CDR3 length: 14 amino acids.

This clonotype was seen repeatedly, ten times or more. This rearrangement joins TRBV2 to TRBJ2-1; 10 nucleotides match TRBD2. The CDR3 has 15 amino acids. The junction had 3 bases not matched to a gene; V was cut back by 4 bases and J by 3 bases. Germline V gives CDR1 SNHLY, CDR2 FYNNEI. DNA of the CDR3: TGTGCCAGCAGTGCCACTAGCGGGGACTACAATGAGCAGTTCTTC. Its protein is CASSATSGDYNEQFF.